This T cell receptor (beta chain) stems from a study of blood T cell repertoires in COVID-19. On the study more broadly: Nucleic acid was either cDNA or gDNA, and it came from T cells, B-cell-depleted T cells, or PBMCs.

Turning to this clone: A read error may produce the germline difference seen at one junction end.

In germline, CDR1 is LGHDT, CDR2 YNNKEL (reference sequence). This CDR3 region has 14 residues. Authors' data handling: Using reference gene primer amplification, nucleated cell counts were estimated. Only in-frame clones appear in the TCRdb table, and some are missing; sequencing was by immunoSEQ multiplex PCR. D and trimming come from the DNA, and the V and J calls and clone size come from that table. Counted here are around 33,000 clones, about 92% occurring once; the ten biggest clones make up about 20%. The TCR was taken from a man aged 80 or over with acute or convalescent COVID-19. Sequencing input: peripheral blood. The V and J genes are TRBV3-1 (or the pseudogene TRBV3-2) and TRBJ2-3; 8 positions agree with TRBD2. CDR3 DNA sequence: TGTGCCGGCAGCCGGACTAGCATGGCAGATACGCAGTATTTT. Protein: CAGSRTSMADTQYF.